This TCR beta chain was retrieved from a study of blood T cells in healthy people across ages. The amount of total RNA extracted per sample was at least 6 micrograms. Alongside a J-beta primer mix, a sample-barcoded 5' primer served in a second PCR lasting 7 to 11 cycles. The authors tagged each cDNA molecule using a template-switch adaptor with 12 random nucleotides. TCRdb re-called the 5' RACE reads with MiXCR, one entry per CDR3 protein. The sample lists about 1.6 million distinct CDR3 sequences; roughly 32% were seen once. This clonotype was observed a few times. The target antigen is unknown. A much larger clone differs from this one at a single base, so this may be a read error. Study-level results: Since the PBMCs were unsorted, naive and antigen-experienced cells could not be conclusively compared. Naive T cell percentage showed a strong correlation with the diversity of TCR beta.

The CDR3 totals 14 residues. V and J are TRBV12-3 or TRBV12-4 and TRBJ2-3; D possibly uses TRBD1 or TRBD2 (5 bases each). This receptor was identified in a woman in her twenties or thirties in good health. Specimen: blood. Here the CDR3 reads CASSLGAREDAQYF. CDR3 nucleotide sequence: TGTGCCAGCAGTCTCGGGGCCAGGGAAGATGCGCAGTATTTT.